Shown below are 27 T cell receptor beta chains from a single sample sequenced in a study of Ad26.COV2.S vaccination and SARS-CoV-2 variants (TCRdb year 2021). The treatment or condition label, read with the paper, signifies: roughly 20 received Ad26.COV2.S at low or high dose, single or two shots; several received placebo; per-sample allocation not given. Repertoires of vaccine and placebo recipients were sequenced from samples collected on day 63 after the first injection. Library prep was done by the immunoSEQ multiplex PCR assay. In TCRdb, the immuneACCESS table is reduced to in-frame sequences with V and J assigned. These tables do not hold every clone; where another copy was compared, an unresolved V gene accounts for under half, and the others remain unexplained. The sample records roughly 700,000 clones, about 89% of which are singletons. The ten biggest clones cover roughly 1.5% of the sample.

Sequenced material: peripheral blood, taken in a trial of Ad26.COV2.S vaccine versus placebo. These receptors all come from a person between 18 and 60 years old who received the Ad26.COV2.S COVID-19 vaccine or a placebo.

In this sample, this clone turned up a few times. The gene calls are TRBV7-6 and TRBJ1-5; 7 bases are shared with TRBD1. Germline CDR1 reads SGHVS; CDR2 reads FNYEAQ. The CDR3 is made up of 16 amino acids. The J segment lost 7 bases and the V segment lost 1 base, leaving 10 bases of the junction unmatched. CDR3 sequence: CASSLEGQGVRQPQHF. CDR3 sequence (DNA): TGTGCCAGCAGCTTAGAAGGCCAGGGGGTCAGGCAGCCCCAGCATTTT.

The table lists this clone with a few counts. The chain couples TRBV3-1 (or the pseudogene TRBV3-2) to TRBJ1-6; unclear D gene. The germline CDR1 and CDR2 sequences are LGHDT and YNNKEL (reference sequence). The length of the CDR3 is 17 residues. The V and J ends lost 0 bases and 6 bases respectively, with 15 bases between them. The CDR3 DNA sequence: TGTGCCAGCAGCCAAGAGTCATCCTTTTTGTTTAATTCACCCCTCCACTTT. It is translated as CASSQESSFLFNSPLHF.

V and J are TRBV2 and TRBJ1-1; a possible D gene is TRBD1 (5 bases). Germline-derived CDR1 and CDR2 are SNHLY and FYNNEI. V lost 6 bases and J 1 base, leaving 12 bases between the germline ends. The CDR3 runs to 14 residues. CDR3 in DNA: TGTGCCAGCAGGGGGCGGGCCAAGAACACTGAAGCTTTCTTT. It encodes CASRGRAKNTEAFF.

The J gene is TRBJ2-2, the V gene TRBV6-2 or TRBV6-3; a possible D gene is TRBD1 (6 bases). Germline V gives CDR1 MNHEY, CDR2 SVGEGT. V dropped 2 bases and J dropped 3 bases, with 16 bases sitting between them. This CDR3 is built from 17 residues. The CDR3 nucleotides are TGTGCCAGCAGTTACAGCAGGGGTGCTTTTTACACCGGGGAGCTGTTTTTT. Amino acids: CASSYSRGAFYTGELFF.

For this clone: Different DNA sequences within this sample yield the same CDR3. J is TRBJ1-1 and V is TRBV18, with 7 positions matching TRBD1. In germline, CDR1 is KGHSH, CDR2 LQKENI. V dropped 6 bases and J dropped 1; count of bases not matched to a gene: 2. This CDR3 spans 13 amino acids. The CDR3 DNA follows: TGTGCCAGCTCTCGGGACAGGAACACTGAAGCTTTCTTT. This gives the protein CASSRDRNTEAFF.

The V and J genes are TRBV12-5 and TRBJ2-1, with a possible D match to TRBD2 (6 bases). This CDR3 has 12 residues. Germline CDR1 reads LGHNT; CDR2 reads FRNRAP. The ends were cut back, 6 bases at V and 7 bases at J, with 10 bases in the middle. Here the CDR3 reads CASGRENNEQFF. The CDR3 DNA sequence: TGTGCTAGTGGCCGGGAGAATAATGAGCAGTTCTTC.

The chain couples TRBV30 to TRBJ1-2; D may be TRBD1 (6 bases). Germline CDR1 reads GTSNPN; CDR2 reads SVGIG (reference sequence). The CDR3 totals 15 residues. V shed 2 bases and J shed 7 bases, with 20 bases lying between them. The CDR3 here is CAWSPQGLTGGGYTF. CDR3 coding DNA: TGTGCCTGGAGTCCGCAGGGGCTCACGGGCGGTGGCTACACCTTC.

This chain links TRBV10-3 with TRBJ2-7; TRBD1 might be the D (5 bases). The V gene's germline CDR1 is ENHRY and CDR2 SYGVKD. Between the trimmed V and J ends, which lost 4 bases and 0 bases, there was a span of 7 bases. CDR3 size: 13 residues. CDR3 sequence (DNA): TGTGCCATCAGTGGACAGAGCTCCTACGAGCAGTACTTC. Translated: CAISGQSSYEQYF.

The chain joins TRBV27 to TRBJ1-5, with 9 bases lining up with TRBD1. V lost 5 bases and J lost 7; bases outside the gene matches: 12. This CDR3 spans 16 amino acids. Germline V CDR1 and CDR2: MNHEY, SMNVEV (reference sequence). The CDR3 sequence: CASSRLQGAPGQPQHF. Here the CDR3 DNA reads TGTGCCAGCAGTAGATTACAGGGGGCGCCTGGGCAGCCCCAGCATTTT.

The rearrangement links TRBV7-6 to TRBJ2-7; D remains ambiguous. This CDR3 is built from 13 residues. V was trimmed by 2 bases and J by 7 bases, leaving 12 bases between them. Germline loops: CDR1 SGHVS, CDR2 FNYEAQ. CDR3 amino acids: CASSLLPMEEQYF. In DNA, the CDR3 is TGTGCCAGCAGCTTATTACCTATGGAGGAGCAGTACTTC.

V is TRBV5-1 and J is TRBJ1-1, with D hard to call. Germline CDR1 reads SGHRS; CDR2 reads YFSETQ. V lost 4 bases and J 4 bases, leaving 17 bases between the germline ends. This CDR3 contains 15 residues. The CDR3 sequence is CASSPVVAPSTEAFF. The CDR3, as DNA: TGCGCCAGCAGCCCCGTGGTCGCCCCGAGCACTGAAGCTTTCTTT.

V gene TRBV29-1 combines with J gene TRBJ2-5; the D is unclear. Germline V gene lookup returns CDR1 SQVTM and CDR2 ANQGSEA. The CDR3 length is 10 residues. V lost 4 bases and J 5 bases, leaving 5 bases between the germline ends. The CDR3 protein is CSVVMETQYF. The CDR3 region has the DNA TGCAGCGTTGTAATGGAGACCCAGTACTTC.

V gene TRBV9 combines with J gene TRBJ2-1, with D uncertain. Trimming took 0 bases from V and 4 from J, leaving 11 bases between them. The CDR3 has 15 residues. Germline V gene data show CDR1 as SGDLS and CDR2 as YYNGEE. CDR3 nucleotide sequence: TGTGCCAGCAGCGTAGCCACCAGGAATTACAATGAGCAGTTCTTC. Amino acids: CASSVATRNYNEQFF.

Turning to this clone: Other DNA sequences in this specimen translate into the identical CDR3. The genes are TRBV19 and TRBJ1-5, with a weak D call TRBD1 (5 bases). The CDR3 spans 13 residues. V was clipped by 1 base and J by 4 bases, with 5 bases between them. Germline values: CDR1 LNHDA, CDR2 SQIVND (reference sequence). The CDR3 sequence is CASSIGGNQPQHF. The CDR3 DNA reads TGTGCCAGTAGTATAGGGGGGAATCAGCCCCAGCATTTT.

This chain links TRBV6-5 with TRBJ2-7, with D perhaps assigned TRBD1 or TRBD2 (6 bases each). V was cut by 7 bases and J by 6 bases, with 10 bases left in between. Germline CDR1 and CDR2: MNHEY and SVGAGI. The CDR3 spans 11 residues. CDR3 bases: TGTGCCAGCAAAGGGGGAGGCGAGCAGTACTTC. Translation: CASKGGGEQYF.

This chain joins TRBV13 and TRBJ1-1; D not certain. The CDR3 is made up of 16 amino acids. With 0 bases removed from V and 0 bases from J, the gap between germline ends came to 11 bases. Germline V gives CDR1 PRHDT, CDR2 FYEKMQ (reference sequence). CDR3 protein: CASSLGGNYMNTEAFF. The CDR3, as DNA: TGTGCCAGCAGCTTAGGAGGAAACTACATGAACACTGAAGCTTTCTTT.

In nucleotides, the CDR3 is TGTTCCGCAGGGACCGGCGCGTTCGGCACTGAAGCTTTCTTT. It translates to CSAGTGAFGTEAFF. The rearrangement joins TRBV19 to TRBJ1-1, with a weak D call TRBD1 (5 bases). The CDR3 has 14 amino acids. Germline loops: CDR1 LNHDA, CDR2 SQIVND (reference sequence).

The sample holds one count of this clone. This chain links TRBV5-1 with TRBJ2-7, with TRBD1 identical over 9 bases. The CDR3 runs 15 residues. J was trimmed by 2 bases and V by 4 bases; bases with no gene match: 7. Germline CDR1 SGHRS, CDR2 YFSETQ. The CDR3 sequence: CASSGGQGRAYEQYF. In nucleotides, the CDR3 is TGCGCCAGCAGCGGAGGACAGGGGCGAGCCTACGAGCAGTACTTC.

V usage is TRBV30 and J usage is TRBJ1-2; 9 nucleotides match TRBD1. The V gene's germline CDR1 is GTSNPN and CDR2 SVGIG (reference sequence). The V and J ends lost 3 bases and 5 bases, in that order; junction bases with no gene match: 4. The CDR3 covers 13 residues. CDR3 residues: CAWRGQGPYGYTF. The CDR3 DNA reads TGTGCCTGGAGGGGACAGGGTCCATATGGCTACACCTTC.

The V and J genes are TRBV25-1 and TRBJ1-6; D call uncertain. Germline lookup yields CDR1 MGHDK and CDR2 SYGVNS. The CDR3 is made up of 16 amino acids. V dropped 1 base and J dropped 1 base, with 8 bases sitting between them. CDR3 sequence reads: CASSEFRASYNSPLHF. The CDR3 DNA reads TGTGCCAGCAGTGAATTCCGGGCATCCTATAATTCACCCCTCCACTTT.

Here the CDR3 reads CASSELYRSGETQYF. The CDR3 nucleotides read TGTGCCAGCAGTGAACTTTACAGGTCGGGAGAGACCCAGTACTTC. V is TRBV6-1 and J is TRBJ2-5; possibly TRBD1 for D (5 bases). Looked up from germline, CDR1 is MNHNS and CDR2 is SASEGT. There are 15 residues in the CDR3. V was shortened by 2 bases and J by 4 bases, with 14 bases between the two germline ends.

V usage is TRBV2 and J usage is TRBJ2-2; the D is unclear. The germline V gene encodes CDR1 SNHLY and CDR2 FYNNEI. CDR3 size: 14 residues. V lost 8 bases and J lost 3, with 13 bases in between. CDR3 protein: CASSSVVDTGELFF. CDR3 DNA sequence: TGTGCCAGCTCGTCGGTGGTCGACACCGGGGAGCTGTTTTTT.

The J gene is TRBJ2-3, the V gene TRBV2; D uncertain. The CDR3 runs 15 residues. Germline CDR1 reads SNHLY; CDR2 reads FYNNEI. The V end lost 8 bases, the J end lost 5 bases, and 20 bases lay between the germline ends. The CDR3 here is CASGLPRTYEDTQYF. The DNA of the CDR3 is TGTGCCAGCGGTCTTCCGAGGACCTATGAAGATACGCAGTATTTT.

The rearrangement uses TRBV27 and TRBJ2-7; no definite D call. The V and J ends lost 11 bases and 0 bases respectively, with 5 bases between them. The CDR3 contains 10 residues. The germline V gene encodes CDR1 MNHEY and CDR2 SMNVEV (reference sequence). DNA of the CDR3: TGTGCCGTTGGCTCCTACGAGCAGTACTTC. This encodes CAVGSYEQYF.

V is TRBV6-5 and J is TRBJ2-3; D perhaps matches TRBD2 (5 bases). The CDR3 has 14 amino acids. V shed 6 bases and J shed 0 bases, with 10 bases lying between them. Germline CDR1 reads MNHEY; CDR2 reads SVGAGI. The CDR3 coding sequence is TGTGCCAGCAGGCGAGCGGCTAGCACAGATACGCAGTATTTT. Residues: CASRRAASTDTQYF.

This sequence joins TRBV4-1 and TRBJ2-2; 9 bases are a match to TRBD2. Germline V gives CDR1 MGHRA, CDR2 YSYEKL. J gave up 5 bases and V 0 bases, and 10 bases lay outside the gene matches. The CDR3 is 18 amino acids. CDR3 nucleotides: TGCGCCAGCAGCCAAGATCGGGGAGTAGCGGGGGCAACCGGGGAGCTGTTTTTT. Translation: CASSQDRGVAGATGELFF.

The chain links TRBV30 to TRBJ2-7; possibly TRBD1 for D (6 bases). The V gene lost 4 bases and the J gene lost 2 bases, with 12 bases spanning the gap. CDR3 length: 13 residues. Germline CDR1 GTSNPN, CDR2 SVGIG (reference sequence). The CDR3 sequence: CAWNPGQPYEQYF. The DNA of the CDR3 is TGTGCCTGGAACCCAGGACAGCCCTACGAGCAGTACTTC.